This T cell receptor (beta chain) is drawn from a study of CD8 T cells in ankylosing spondylitis. This clonotype occurred many times. The antigen remains undetermined. It was by quantitative 5'-RACE with molecular barcodes that TCR beta libraries were made. TCRdb re-analysed the 5' RACE reads in MiXCR, keeping a single row per CDR3 protein. Of about 500,000 distinct CDR3 sequences in the sample, less than 6% were seen once. Broader study findings: A TCR beta motif of roughly eight highly homologous variants appeared characteristic of ankylosing spondylitis blood.

This TCR derives from a male donor with ankylosing spondylitis. Sequenced input: blood, either unsorted or a sorted T cell fraction (not recorded which).

CDR3 nucleotides: TGTGCCAGCAGCCCGGACCCTCGGGAGACCCAGTACTTC. Residues: CASSPDPRETQYF. The chain combines TRBV7-2 with TRBJ2-5; D is unresolved. The CDR3 consists of 13 residues. V gave up 5 bases and J gave up 5 bases, with 12 bases separating them. Germline CDR1 is SGHTA and CDR2 is FQGNSA.